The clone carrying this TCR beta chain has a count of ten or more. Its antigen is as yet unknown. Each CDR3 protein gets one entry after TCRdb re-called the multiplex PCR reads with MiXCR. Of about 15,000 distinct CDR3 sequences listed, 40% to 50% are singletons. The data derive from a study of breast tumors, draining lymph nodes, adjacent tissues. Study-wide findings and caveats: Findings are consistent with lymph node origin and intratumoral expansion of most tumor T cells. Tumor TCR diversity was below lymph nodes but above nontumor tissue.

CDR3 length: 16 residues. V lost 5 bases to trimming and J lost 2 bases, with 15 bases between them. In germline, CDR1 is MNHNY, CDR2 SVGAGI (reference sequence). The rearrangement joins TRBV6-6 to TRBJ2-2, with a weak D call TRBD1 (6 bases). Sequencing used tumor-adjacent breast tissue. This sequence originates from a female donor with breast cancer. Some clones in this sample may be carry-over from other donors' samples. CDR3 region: CASSNRDMRNTGELFF. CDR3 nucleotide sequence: TGTGCCAGCAGTAACCGGGACATGAGAAACACCGGGGAGCTGTTTTTT.